Presented here are 3 T cell receptor beta chains from one specimen sequenced in a study of blood T cell repertoires in COVID-19. Profiled with immunoSEQ multiplex PCR; TCRdb holds only in-frame clones, not every one. The sample has some 46,000 clones; over 70% are singletons. The sample consisted of peripheral blood. These TCRs come from a human donor in a cohort sampled during active COVID-19.

This clone came up once. V and J are TRBV2 and TRBJ2-1, with 7 bases lining up with TRBD2. The CDR3 is made up of 14 amino acids. CDR1 SNHLY and CDR2 FYNNEI come from the germline V gene. V was clipped by 6 bases and J by 6 bases; unmatched bases: 8. CDR3 in amino acids: CASRAGLVPNEQFF. For the CDR3, the DNA is TGTGCCAGCAGAGCAGGACTAGTCCCCAATGAGCAGTTCTTC. Based on the CDR3 plus reference TRBV2 and TRBJ2-1, the full variable domain is EPEVTQTPSHQVTQMGQEVILRCVPISNHLYFYWYRQILGQKVEFLVSFYNNEISEKSEIFDDQFSVERPDGSNFTLKIRSTKLEDSAMYFCASRAGLVPNEQFFGPGTRLTVL.

The V gene is TRBV28, the J gene TRBJ2-1; perhaps TRBD2 as D (6 bases). CDR3 length: 17 residues. The V gene lost 2 bases and the J gene lost 5 bases, with 19 bases spanning the gap. The germline V gene has CDR1 MDHEN and CDR2 SYDVKM. This CDR3 is CASSLNRGASEDNEQFF. DNA for the CDR3: TGTGCCAGCAGTTTAAACAGAGGGGCTAGCGAGGACAATGAGCAGTTCTTC. Together with reference TRBV28 and TRBJ2-1, the CDR3 gives the full variable domain: DVKVTQSSRYLVKRTGEKVFLECVQDMDHENMFWYRQDPGLGLRLIYFSYDVKMKEKGDIPEGYSVSREKKERFSLILESASTNQTSMYLCASSLNRGASEDNEQFFGPGTRLTVL.

This chain connects TRBV28 to TRBJ1-5, with D possibly being TRBD1 (6 bases). Between the trimmed V and J ends, which lost 5 bases and 2 bases, there was a span of 13 bases. CDR3 length equals 15 residues. From germline, CDR1 is MDHEN and CDR2 SYDVKM. Here the CDR3 reads CASSQDSSRNQPQHF. CDR3 DNA: TGTGCCAGCAGTCAGGACAGTAGTCGCAATCAGCCCCAGCATTTT.